The next 32 T cell receptor beta chains were all read from a single sample in a study of CD8+ T cells in alopecia areata. CD4, CD8alpha, NKG2D, NKG2ACE and other markers guided sorting of pooled cutaneous lymph node cells. RNA extraction and reverse transcription yielded cDNA as sequencing template. Assay: immunoSEQ multiplex PCR; the TCRdb copy retains only in-frame clones and omits some. The sample was found to contain more than 250,000 clones, and every one recurs. The source material was CD4+ T cells sorted from a lymph node. Every receptor here comes from a C3H/HeJ mouse with alopecia areata. The MHC haplotype recorded for the strain is H2-k.

Details on this clone: Gene names are the mouse ones. The read terminates 4 residues before the CDR3 end, so the remaining end is supplied by the germline J gene. The genes are TRBV13-1 and TRBJ2-3, with 12 bases aligning to TRBD2. Germline V gene data show CDR1 as NSHNY and CDR2 as SYGAGN. V lost 6 bases, J lost 0 bases, and 2 bases stayed unmatched. This CDR3 contains 15 residues. Incomplete CDR3 DNA: TGTGCCAGCAAGACTGGGGGGGCTAGTGCAGAA. It translates to CASKTGGASAE. The full CDR3 sequence reads CASKTGGASAETLYF.

This clone occurred a few times. Mouse germline and gene names are used. The sequenced fragment ends 4 residues before the CDR3 boundary, so the rest is inferred from the germline J gene. V is TRBV4 and J is TRBJ2-7; TRBD2 matches at 9 bases. Germline-derived CDR1 and CDR2 are LGHDT and YNNKQL (reference sequence). CDR3 length: 14 residues. CDR3 bases read: TGTGCCAGCAGTCGACTGGGGGACGGGTAT. Translating it yields CASSRLGDGY. The full CDR3 is CASSRLGDGYEQYF.

This clone was recorded at least ten times. Each gene name is a mouse one. The sequenced CDR3 bases are TGTGCCAGCAGTTTACCAGAATACTATGCT. The encoded protein is CASSLPEYYA. The whole CDR3 reads CASSLPEYYAEQFF. This chain links TRBV14 with TRBJ2-1; D is undetermined. The DNA ends 4 residues before the CDR3 does, and the rest of the CDR3 is filled in from the germline J gene. Trimming cost V 2 bases and J 2 bases, with 8 bases left between them. The CDR3 loop spans 14 amino acids. The germline V gene has CDR1 SGHDT and CDR2 FRDEAV.

Remarks on this clone: The genes and germline here are from mouse. The CDR3 is cut off 3 residues early in the read; its end comes from the germline J gene. The chain recombines TRBV1 with TRBJ1-6; 7 nucleotides align to TRBD1. TRBJ1-6 has ORF status, its function being uncertain. Trimming cost V 0 bases and J 5 bases; bases outside gene matches: 1. Germline V lookup: CDR1 NSQYPW, CDR2 LRSPGD (reference sequence). The CDR3 spans 15 residues. The covered CDR3 bases are TGCACCTGCAGTGCAGAACAGGGGAATAATTCGCCC. Translation: CTCSAEQGNNSP. The full CDR3 protein reads CTCSAEQGNNSPLYF.

This clone has a handful of counts. The genes and germline here are from mouse. The covered CDR3 bases are TGTGCCAGCACCCCGTTGGGACTGGGCCAAGAC. Protein sequence: CASTPLGLGQD. The whole CDR3 region reads CASTPLGLGQDTQYF. The chain has TRBV19 and TRBJ2-5; TRBD2 aligns across 9 bases. Read coverage stops 4 residues before the CDR3 terminus; the germline J gene supplies the remainder. The trim removed 6 bases at V and 2 bases at J, leaving 7 bases unmatched. Germline lookup yields CDR1 FNHDT and CDR2 SITEND (reference sequence). The CDR3 contains 15 residues.

In regard to this clone: The genes and germline here are from mouse. Read coverage stops 4 residues before the CDR3 terminus; the germline J gene supplies the remainder. This rearrangement joins TRBV13-3 to TRBJ1-2; TRBD1 is a possible D gene (5 bases). CDR1 is NNHDY and CDR2 is SYVADS in the germline V gene. The CDR3 is 11 residues long. The CDR3 sequence is CASSEQGDYTF. The CDR3 DNA, read in part, is TGTGCCAGCAGTGAGCAGGGC.

To note about this clone: Here the gene names and germline are mouse. The CDR3 end is not reached by the read, which stops 4 residues before it; the germline J gene fills it in. This chain connects TRBV1 to TRBJ1-2, with a weak D call TRBD1 (5 bases). Germline V gene sequence: CDR1 NSQYPW, CDR2 LRSPGD (reference sequence). The germline V and J ends were trimmed by 0 bases and 0 bases, with 8 bases remaining between them. The length of the CDR3 is 15 residues. The sequenced CDR3 bases are TGCACCTGCAGTGCAGATGAGGGGACAAACTCC. This codes for CTCSADEGTNS. In full, the CDR3 reads CTCSADEGTNSDYTF.

This clone was recorded a few times. Mouse gene names and germline throughout. The missing CDR3 end, 3 residues past where the read stops, is filled in from the germline J gene. V usage is TRBV19 and J usage is TRBJ1-6; no clear D. TRBJ1-6 is known as an ORF, though its function is uncertain. Germline-derived CDR1 and CDR2 are FNHDT and SITEND (reference sequence). CDR3 length equals 12 residues. Between the trimmed V and J ends, which lost 4 bases and 4 bases, there was a span of 3 bases. Incomplete CDR3 DNA: TGTGCCAGCAGTCAGTATAATTCGCCC. Translation gives CASSQYNSP. The whole CDR3 protein reads CASSQYNSPLYF.

As for this clone: The genes and germline here are from mouse. From the germline J gene comes the end of the CDR3, since the read stops 4 residues before it. The chain links TRBV17 to TRBJ2-1; 9 bases align to TRBD2. The junction had 3 bases not matched to a gene; V was cut back by 0 bases and J by 0 bases. The CDR3 covers 17 residues. In germline, CDR1 is MNHDT, CDR2 YYDKIL. The CDR3 reads CASSRDRTGVNYAEQFF. CDR3 DNA (partial): TGTGCTAGCAGTAGAGATAGGACTGGGGTTAACTATGCT.

With regard to this clone: Here the gene names and germline are mouse. The CDR3 extends 4 residues past the end of the read, so its final part is completed from the germline J gene. The same CDR3 also results from other DNA sequences found in this sample. This chain connects TRBV13-2 to TRBJ1-2; 7 bases fit TRBD1. The CDR3 is 13 amino acids. CDR1 is NNHNN and CDR2 is SYGAGS in the germline V gene (reference sequence). V lost 5 bases and J lost 3; bases outside the gene matches: 4. The DNA read from the CDR3 is TGTGCCAGCGGCCGTCAGGGGGACTCC. It is translated as CASGRQGDS. The entire CDR3 is CASGRQGDSDYTF.

Of note for this clone: Gene names are mouse gene names. Read coverage stops 4 residues before the CDR3 terminus; the germline J gene supplies the remainder. The V and J genes are TRBV17 and TRBJ2-3; D is unresolved. The CDR3 consists of 15 residues. CDR1 is MNHDT, CDR2 YYDKIL, per germline. Deletions cut 1 base from V and 0 bases from J, with 8 bases between. The part of the CDR3 DNA that was read is TGTGCTAGCAGTAGAGTCTGGTCTAGTGCAGAA. Translated: CASSRVWSSAE. The entire CDR3 protein is CASSRVWSSAETLYF.

On this clone itself: Genes and germline come from the mouse. Read sequence stops 4 residues before the CDR3 end, and the germline J gene provides the missing end. The chain links TRBV13-2 to TRBJ2-7; 9 bases are shared with TRBD1. The germline gives CDR1 NNHNN, CDR2 SYGAGS (reference sequence). The CDR3 length is 14 residues. The CDR3 sequence: CASGGWGQGYEQYF. The CDR3 DNA, read in part, is TGTGCCAGCGGTGGGTGGGGACAGGGATAT.

This clone was seen only a few times. The germline and genes are mouse ones. The CDR3 end is not reached by the read, which stops 4 residues before it; the germline J gene fills it in. The chain carries TRBV13-2 and TRBJ2-1; TRBD1 is a possible D gene (6 bases). Germline values: CDR1 NNHNN, CDR2 SYGAGS (reference sequence). V lost 5 bases and J 5 bases, leaving 11 bases between the germline ends. This CDR3 is 13 amino acids long. This CDR3 reads CASGDRVHAEQFF. The covered CDR3 bases are TGTGCCAGCGGGGACAGAGTCCATGCT.

This clone was picked up a small number of times. This clone may be a read error of a much larger clone one base away. Gene names and germline refer to mouse. Coverage ceases 4 residues before the CDR3 finishes, and the germline J gene fills in the end. The V gene is TRBV13-1, the J gene TRBJ2-7, with 11 bases lining up with TRBD2. The CDR3 runs to 14 residues. Losses at the gene ends were 5 bases for V and 0 bases for J; bases not matched to a gene: 1. Germline V gene data show CDR1 as NSHNY and CDR2 as SYGAGN. The CDR3 region is CASRDWGGSYEQYF. CDR3 bases read: TGTGCCAGCAGAGACTGGGGGGGCTCCTAT.

This clone was recorded at least ten times. Mouse gene names and germline throughout. Other DNA sequences of this sample code for an identical CDR3. The covered CDR3 bases are TGTGCCAGCAGCCGGGACAGGGCAAACTCC. This translates into CASSRDRANS. In full, the CDR3 reads CASSRDRANSDYTF. This chain links TRBV19 with TRBJ1-2; 9 positions match TRBD1. Read coverage stops 4 residues before the CDR3 terminus; the germline J gene supplies the remainder. Germline lookup yields CDR1 FNHDT and CDR2 SITEND (reference sequence). CDR3 length: 14 residues. The junction had 2 bases not matched to a gene; V was cut back by 5 bases and J by 0 bases.

About this clone itself: Gene labels here are mouse ones. Read sequence stops 4 residues before the CDR3 end, and the germline J gene provides the missing end. This chain uses TRBV12-1 with TRBJ2-4, with D possibly TRBD1 on 6 matching bases. Germline CDR1 SGHSN, CDR2 HYEKVE. This CDR3 has 15 residues. V was trimmed by 0 bases and J by 1 base, leaving 10 bases between them. CDR3 DNA, as far as it was read: TGTGCCAGCTCTCTCACCAGGGGCGGTCAAAAC. This sequence encodes CASSLTRGGQN. The CDR3 reads in full as CASSLTRGGQNTLYF.

With regard to this clone: Gene names refer to mouse genes. The CDR3 end falls 4 residues outside the read, so it is completed with the germline J gene. This rearrangement joins TRBV12-1 to TRBJ2-1, with 10 bases identical to TRBD2. The CDR3 is 15 amino acids. V shed 2 bases, J shed 3 bases, and the junction held 3 bases outside the gene matches. Germline CDR1 and CDR2: SGHSN and HYEKVE. Incomplete CDR3 DNA: TGTGCCAGCTCTCAGACTGGGGGGAGCTATGCT. Its translation: CASSQTGGSYA. The complete CDR3 sequence is CASSQTGGSYAEQFF.

This clone was recorded a few times. The germline and genes are mouse ones. The read is 4 residues too short to cover the CDR3 end, so that end is filled in from the germline J gene. The chain couples TRBV31 to TRBJ2-3, with 8 bases aligning to TRBD2. Germline values: CDR1 GKSSPN, CDR2 SITVG. V lost 1 base, J lost 2 bases, and 2 bases stayed unmatched. The CDR3 has 14 amino acids. CDR3 sequence: CAWSQTGAAETLYF. The sequenced CDR3 bases are TGTGCCTGGAGTCAGACTGGGGCTGCAGAA.

Details on this clone: These gene names are mouse names. The sample contains more than one DNA sequence encoding this CDR3. Incomplete CDR3 DNA: TGCACCTGCAGTGCAGAGGGGGGGGGTGCT. This encodes CTCSAEGGGA. The full-length CDR3 reads as CTCSAEGGGAEQFF. J is TRBJ2-1 and V is TRBV1, with TRBD2 matching 7 bases. The read terminates 4 residues ahead of where the CDR3 ends, so the germline J gene completes it. CDR3 length equals 14 residues. V shed 0 bases, J shed 6 bases, and the junction held 2 bases outside the gene matches. Germline V gives CDR1 NSQYPW, CDR2 LRSPGD (reference sequence).

Note on this clone: Genes and germline are mouse. The read ends 4 residues before the CDR3 terminus; that terminus is restored from the germline J gene. The sample holds other DNA sequences that translate to the same CDR3. V is TRBV19 and J is TRBJ1-2; 7 positions agree with TRBD1. The V and J ends lost 5 bases and 0 bases, in that order; junction bases with no gene match: 7. The germline CDR1 and CDR2 sequences are FNHDT and SITEND (reference sequence). CDR3 length: 15 amino acids. The CDR3 sequence is CASSPRQGANSDYTF. CDR3 DNA (partial): TGTGCCAGCAGCCCCCGACAGGGAGCAAACTCC. The full variable domain, in which reference TRBV19 and TRBJ1-2 provide the parts outside the CDR3, is GGIITQTPKFLIGQEGQKLTLKCQQNFNHDTMYWYRQDSGKGLRLIYYSITENDLQKGDLSEGYDASREKKSSFSLTVTSAQKNEMAVFLCASSPRQGANSDYTFGSGTRLLVI.

This clone was counted only a few times. The genes are named according to mouse. The read falls 4 residues short of the CDR3 end, and the missing part is taken from the germline J gene. The chain is built from TRBV13-2 and TRBJ2-3; D possibly corresponds to TRBD1 (6 bases). Germline V gene data show CDR1 as NNHNN and CDR2 as SYGAGS (reference sequence). CDR3 length equals 17 residues. V gave up 0 bases and J gave up 1 base, with 15 bases separating them. The CDR3 protein is CASGDVKQGAGAETLYF. The covered CDR3 bases are TGTGCCAGCGGTGATGTCAAACAGGGTGCGGGTGCAGAA.

A few counts support this clone. Germline and genes: mouse. The read ends 3 residues early relative to the CDR3; the germline J gene fills the gap. This sample also contains other DNA sequences that code for the same CDR3. The chain is built from TRBV31 and TRBJ1-6, with TRBD1 identical over 7 bases. TRBJ1-6 is an ORF, and what it does is uncertain. V dropped 1 base and J dropped 4; count of bases not matched to a gene: 4. Germline values: CDR1 GKSSPN, CDR2 SITVG. The CDR3 has 15 amino acids. The CDR3 bases that were read are TGTGCCTGGAGTCCCCCGGGACAGTATAATTCGCCC. Translated, it gives CAWSPPGQYNSP. The full CDR3 sequence reads CAWSPPGQYNSPLYF.

In the case of this clone: Gene labels here are mouse ones. The observed sequence ends 4 residues before the CDR3 terminus, with the missing tail filled in from the germline J gene. The J gene is TRBJ2-3, the V gene TRBV13-1; 7 bases are a match to TRBD2. This CDR3 is built from 16 residues. With V trimmed by 1 base and J by 3 bases, 8 bases remained unmatched. Germline loops: CDR1 NSHNY, CDR2 SYGAGN. The part of the CDR3 DNA that was read is TGTGCCAGCAGTGATTCTGGGGGAAGAGGAGCAGAA. Translated, it gives CASSDSGGRGAE. The full-length CDR3 reads as CASSDSGGRGAETLYF.

Note on this clone: The genes are named according to mouse. The missing CDR3 end, 4 residues past where the read stops, is filled in from the germline J gene. The genes are TRBV1 and TRBJ2-2, with TRBD1 matching over 11 bases. V dropped 1 base and J dropped 2; count of bases not matched to a gene: 3. Germline values: CDR1 NSQYPW, CDR2 LRSPGD (reference sequence). There are 17 residues in the CDR3. The CDR3 spells CTCSAGRDRGNTGQLYF. The sequenced part of the CDR3 DNA is TGCACCTGCAGTGCAGGCCGGGACAGGGGGAACACCGGG. The entire variable domain, with the rest obtained from reference TRBV1 and TRBJ2-2, is as follows: VTLLEQNPRWRLVPRGQAVNLRCILKNSQYPWMSWYQQDLQKQLQWLFTLRSPGDKEVKSLPGADYLATRVTDTELRLQVANMSQGRTLYCTCSAGRDRGNTGQLYFGEGSKLTVL.

This clone was detected ten times or more. The germline and genes are mouse ones. The read falls 4 residues short of the CDR3 end, and the missing part is taken from the germline J gene. The genes are TRBV19 and TRBJ2-1; TRBD2 agrees at 11 bases. The CDR3 covers 16 residues. The V segment lost 4 bases and the J segment 2 bases; nucleotides outside the gene matches: 5. Germline V gives CDR1 FNHDT, CDR2 SITEND (reference sequence). Here the CDR3 reads CASSEGTGGYYAEQFF. CDR3 bases read: TGTGCCAGCAGTGAGGGGACTGGGGGCTACTATGCT. The entire variable domain, with the rest obtained from reference TRBV19 and TRBJ2-1, is as follows: GGIITQTPKFLIGQEGQKLTLKCQQNFNHDTMYWYRQDSGKGLRLIYYSITENDLQKGDLSEGYDASREKKSSFSLTVTSAQKNEMAVFLCASSEGTGGYYAEQFFGPGTRLTVL.

Comment on this clone: These gene names are mouse names. Read data end 4 residues before the CDR3 end; the end is taken from the germline J gene. V is TRBV31 and J is TRBJ1-1, with 9 nucleotides matching TRBD1. CDR3 length: 13 residues. Germline V CDR1 and CDR2: GKSSPN, SITVG. The CDR3 sequence is CAWSQGQGLEVFF. The CDR3 DNA, read in part, is TGTGCCTGGAGTCAGGGACAGGGTCTA.

This clone turned up a few times. Germline and genes here are mouse. The read terminates 4 residues before the CDR3 end, so the remaining end is supplied by the germline J gene. The rearrangement links TRBV1 to TRBJ2-7, with 10 bases identical to TRBD2. The CDR3 runs to 14 residues. Germline CDR1 reads NSQYPW; CDR2 reads LRSPGD (reference sequence). The sequenced CDR3 bases are TGCACCTGCAGTGCAGTGGGACTGGGGTAT. As protein: CTCSAVGLGY. The whole CDR3 protein is CTCSAVGLGYEQYF.

Of note for this clone: The gene names given are mouse names. The read falls 4 residues short of the CDR3 end, and the missing part is taken from the germline J gene. The rearrangement links TRBV12-1 to TRBJ1-2; D uncertain. Germline CDR1 reads SGHSN; CDR2 reads HYEKVE. This CDR3 contains 12 residues. The CDR3 loop is CASSLVSTDYTF. CDR3 DNA (partial): TGTGCCAGCTCTCTCGTCAGCACC.

This clone was observed a handful of times. Gene names refer to mouse genes. The sequence runs out 4 residues before the end of the CDR3; the remainder is reconstructed from the germline J gene. Other DNA sequences of this sample code for an identical CDR3. V usage is TRBV19 and J usage is TRBJ2-7; tentative D call: TRBD1 (6 bases). The CDR3 extends over 13 amino acids. V lost 0 bases to trimming and J lost 2 bases, with 6 bases between them. From germline, CDR1 is FNHDT and CDR2 SITEND (reference sequence). The CDR3: CASSIGTAYEQYF. The CDR3 DNA, read in part, is TGTGCCAGCAGTATAGGGACAGCCTAT.

The sample holds a few counts of this clone. Gene names refer to mouse genes. The read falls 4 residues short of the CDR3 end, and the missing part is taken from the germline J gene. The genes are TRBV19 and TRBJ2-2; D not resolved. The CDR3 sequence is 13 residues long. Per germline, CDR1 FNHDT and CDR2 SITEND (reference sequence). The V end lost 5 bases, the J end lost 1 base, and 6 bases lay between the germline ends. CDR3 DNA (partial): TGTGCCAGCAGGCCAGAAAACACCGGG. Protein product: CASRPENTG. The whole CDR3 region reads CASRPENTGQLYF.

On this clone: These gene names are mouse names. The read stops 4 residues short of the end of the CDR3; the missing end is completed from the germline J gene. The chain is built from TRBV13-3 and TRBJ1-2, with unresolved D. This CDR3 spans 15 amino acids. In germline, CDR1 is NNHDY, CDR2 SYVADS. Trimming took off 0 bases at V and 0 bases at J, with 9 bases between the two ends. The CDR3 sequence: CASSDATSANSDYTF. The CDR3 DNA, read in part, is TGTGCCAGCAGTGATGCGACATCTGCAAACTCC.

A remark on this clone: Gene names and germline refer to mouse. The CDR3 end is not reached by the read, which stops 4 residues before it; the germline J gene fills it in. This chain connects TRBV19 to TRBJ2-1; the match to TRBD2 covers 11 bases. Per the germline V gene, CDR1 is FNHDT and CDR2 is SITEND (reference sequence). This CDR3 has 15 amino acids. The V and J ends lost 5 bases and 3 bases, in that order; junction bases with no gene match: 4. Incomplete CDR3 DNA: TGTGCCAGCAGCTCGGGACTGGGGGCCTATGCT. Translation gives CASSSGLGAYA. The full CDR3 is CASSSGLGAYAEQFF.